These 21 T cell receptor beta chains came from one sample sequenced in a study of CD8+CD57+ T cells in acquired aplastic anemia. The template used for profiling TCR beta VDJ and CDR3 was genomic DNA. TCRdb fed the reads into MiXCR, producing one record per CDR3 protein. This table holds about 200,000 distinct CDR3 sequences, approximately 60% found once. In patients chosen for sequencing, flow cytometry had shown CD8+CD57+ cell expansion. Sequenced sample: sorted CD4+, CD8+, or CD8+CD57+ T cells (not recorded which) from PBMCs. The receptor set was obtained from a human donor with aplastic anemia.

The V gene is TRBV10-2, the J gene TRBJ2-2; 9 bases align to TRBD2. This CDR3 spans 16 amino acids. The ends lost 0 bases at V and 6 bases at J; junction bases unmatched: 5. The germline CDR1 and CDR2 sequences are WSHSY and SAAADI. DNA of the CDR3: TGCGCCAGCAGTGAGTCGGCTAGCGGGAAGCCCGGGGAGCTGTTTTTT. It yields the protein CASSESASGKPGELFF.

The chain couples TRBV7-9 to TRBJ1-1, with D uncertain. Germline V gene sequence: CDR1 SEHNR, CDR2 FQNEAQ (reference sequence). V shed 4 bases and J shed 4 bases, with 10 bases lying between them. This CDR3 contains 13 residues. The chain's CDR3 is CASSYGDGTEAFF. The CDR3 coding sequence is TGTGCCAGCAGCTACGGAGACGGCACTGAAGCTTTCTTT.

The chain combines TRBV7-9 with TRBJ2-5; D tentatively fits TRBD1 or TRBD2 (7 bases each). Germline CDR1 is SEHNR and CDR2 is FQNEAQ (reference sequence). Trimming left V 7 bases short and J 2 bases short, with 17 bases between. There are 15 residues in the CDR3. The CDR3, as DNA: TGTGCCAGCACCCTCGGTCAGGGGGGGCAAGAGACCCAGTACTTC. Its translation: CASTLGQGGQETQYF.

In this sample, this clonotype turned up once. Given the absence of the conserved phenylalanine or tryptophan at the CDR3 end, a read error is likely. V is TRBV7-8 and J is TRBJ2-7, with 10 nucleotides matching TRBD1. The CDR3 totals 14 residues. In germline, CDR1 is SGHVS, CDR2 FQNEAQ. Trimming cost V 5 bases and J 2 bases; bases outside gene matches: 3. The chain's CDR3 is CASSPGTGAYEQYC. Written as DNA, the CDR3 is TGTGCCAGCAGCCCCGGGACAGGGGCCTACGAGCAGTACTGC.

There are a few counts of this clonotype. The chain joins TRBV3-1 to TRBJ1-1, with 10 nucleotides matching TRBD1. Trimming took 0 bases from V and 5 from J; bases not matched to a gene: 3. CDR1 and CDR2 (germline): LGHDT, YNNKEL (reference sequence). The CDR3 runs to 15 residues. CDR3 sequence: CASSQETGGATEAFF. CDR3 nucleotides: TGTGCCAGCAGCCAAGAGACAGGGGGCGCGACTGAAGCTTTCTTT.

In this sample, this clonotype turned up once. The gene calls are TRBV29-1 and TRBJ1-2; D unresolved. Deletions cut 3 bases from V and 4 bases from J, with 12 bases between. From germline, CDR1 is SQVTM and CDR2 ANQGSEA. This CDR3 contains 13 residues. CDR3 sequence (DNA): TGCAGCGTTGATCGGGCAGGAACCTATGGCTACACCTTC. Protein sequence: CSVDRAGTYGYTF. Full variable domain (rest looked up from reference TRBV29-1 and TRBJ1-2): SAVISQKPSRDICQRGTSLTIQCQVDSQVTMMFWYRQQPGQSLTLIATANQGSEATYESGFVIDKFPISRPNLTFSTLTVSNMSPEDSSIYLCSVDRAGTYGYTFGSGTRLTVV.

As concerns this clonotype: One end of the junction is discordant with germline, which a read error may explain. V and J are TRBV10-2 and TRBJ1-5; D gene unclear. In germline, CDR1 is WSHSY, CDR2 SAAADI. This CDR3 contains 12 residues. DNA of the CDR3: TGTGCCAGCAGTCCTCTAGGTCAGCCCCAGCATTTT. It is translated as CASSPLGQPQHF.

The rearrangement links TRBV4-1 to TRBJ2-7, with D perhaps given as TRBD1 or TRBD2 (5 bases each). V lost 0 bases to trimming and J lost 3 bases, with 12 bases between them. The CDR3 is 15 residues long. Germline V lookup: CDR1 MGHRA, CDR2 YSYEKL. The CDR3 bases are TGCGCCAGCAGCCAAGATCAGGGACCGAACTACGAGCAGTACTTC. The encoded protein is CASSQDQGPNYEQYF.

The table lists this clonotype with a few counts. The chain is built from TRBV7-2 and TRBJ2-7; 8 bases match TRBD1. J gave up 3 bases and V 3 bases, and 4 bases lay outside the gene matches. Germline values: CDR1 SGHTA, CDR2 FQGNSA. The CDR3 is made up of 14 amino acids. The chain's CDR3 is CASSFDRGGYEQYF. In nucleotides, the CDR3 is TGTGCCAGCAGCTTCGACAGGGGCGGCTACGAGCAGTACTTC.

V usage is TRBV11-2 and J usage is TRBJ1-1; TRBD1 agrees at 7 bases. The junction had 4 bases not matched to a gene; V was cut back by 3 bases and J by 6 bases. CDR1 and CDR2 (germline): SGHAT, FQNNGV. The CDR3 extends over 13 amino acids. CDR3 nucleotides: TGTGCCAGCAGCTTCGGACAGGTAGCTGAAGCTTTCTTT. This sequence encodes CASSFGQVAEAFF.

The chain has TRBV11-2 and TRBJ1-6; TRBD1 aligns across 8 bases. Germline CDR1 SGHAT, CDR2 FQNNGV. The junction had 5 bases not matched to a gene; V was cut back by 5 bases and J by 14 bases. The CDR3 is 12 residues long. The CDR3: CASSRTGLSLHF. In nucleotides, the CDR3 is TGTGCCAGCAGCCGGACAGGGCTTTCCCTCCACTTT.

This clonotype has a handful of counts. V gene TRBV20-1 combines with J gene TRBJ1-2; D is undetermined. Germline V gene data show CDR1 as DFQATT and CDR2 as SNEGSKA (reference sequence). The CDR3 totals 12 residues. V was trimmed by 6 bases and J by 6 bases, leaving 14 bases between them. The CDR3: CSASWAFDGYTF. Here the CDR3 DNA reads TGCAGTGCGAGCTGGGCGTTCGATGGCTACACCTTC.

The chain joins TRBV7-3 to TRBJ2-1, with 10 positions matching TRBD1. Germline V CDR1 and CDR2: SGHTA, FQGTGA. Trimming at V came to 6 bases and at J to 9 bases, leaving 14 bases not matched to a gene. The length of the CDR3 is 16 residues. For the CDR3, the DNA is TGTGCCAGCAGTCTTCTCGGGACAGGGGATGGGGGTGAGCAGTTCTTC. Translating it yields CASSLLGTGDGGEQFF.

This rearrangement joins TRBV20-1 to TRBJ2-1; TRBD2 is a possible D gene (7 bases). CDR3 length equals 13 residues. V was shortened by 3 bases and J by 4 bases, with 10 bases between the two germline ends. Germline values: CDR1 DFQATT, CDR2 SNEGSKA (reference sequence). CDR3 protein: CSARGGRYNEQFF. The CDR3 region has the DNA TGCAGTGCTAGGGGGGGGCGATACAATGAGCAGTTCTTC.

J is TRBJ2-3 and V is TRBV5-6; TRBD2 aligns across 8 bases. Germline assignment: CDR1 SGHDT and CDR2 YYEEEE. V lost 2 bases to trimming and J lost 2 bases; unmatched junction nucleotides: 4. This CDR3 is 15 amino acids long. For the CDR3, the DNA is TGTGCCAGCAGCTTACGGCGGGGGGACACAGATACGCAGTATTTT. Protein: CASSLRRGDTDTQYF.

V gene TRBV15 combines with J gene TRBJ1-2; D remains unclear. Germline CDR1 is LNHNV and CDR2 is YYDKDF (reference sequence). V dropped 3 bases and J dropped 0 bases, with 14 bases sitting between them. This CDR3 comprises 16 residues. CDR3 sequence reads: CATSRAAGRPNYGYTF. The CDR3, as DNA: TGTGCCACCAGCAGGGCGGCGGGGAGACCTAACTATGGCTACACCTTC.

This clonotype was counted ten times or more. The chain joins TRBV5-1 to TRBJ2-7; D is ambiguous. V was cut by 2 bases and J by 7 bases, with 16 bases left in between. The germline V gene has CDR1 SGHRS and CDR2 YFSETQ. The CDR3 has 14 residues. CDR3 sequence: CASSFTAGGWEQYF. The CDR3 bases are TGCGCCAGCAGCTTCACGGCCGGCGGTTGGGAGCAGTACTTC. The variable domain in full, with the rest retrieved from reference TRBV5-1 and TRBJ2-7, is KAGVTQTPRYLIKTRGQQVTLSCSPISGHRSVSWYQQTPGQGLQFLFEYFSETQRNKGNFPGRFSGRQFSNSRSEMNVSTLELGDSALYLCASSFTAGGWEQYFGPGTRLTVT.

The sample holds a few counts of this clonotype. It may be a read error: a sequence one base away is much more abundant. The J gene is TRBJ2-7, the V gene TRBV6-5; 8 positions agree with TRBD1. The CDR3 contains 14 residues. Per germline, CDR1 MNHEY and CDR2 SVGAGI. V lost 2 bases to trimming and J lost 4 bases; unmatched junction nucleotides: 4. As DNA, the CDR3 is TGTGCCAGCAGTTACGCGCGGACAGGGTACGAGCAGTACTTC. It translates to CASSYARTGYEQYF.

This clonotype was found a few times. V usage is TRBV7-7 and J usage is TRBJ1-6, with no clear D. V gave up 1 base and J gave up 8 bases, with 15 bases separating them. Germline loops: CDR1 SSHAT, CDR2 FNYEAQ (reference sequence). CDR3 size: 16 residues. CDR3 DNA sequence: TGTGCCAGCAGCTTAGGTCCGGGTGACGCGGATTCACCCCTCCACTTT. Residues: CASSLGPGDADSPLHF.

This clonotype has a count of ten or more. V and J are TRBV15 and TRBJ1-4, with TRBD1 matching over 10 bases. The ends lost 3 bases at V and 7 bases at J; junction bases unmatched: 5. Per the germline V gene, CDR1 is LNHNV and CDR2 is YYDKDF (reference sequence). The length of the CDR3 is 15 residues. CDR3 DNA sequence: TGTGCCACCAGCAGCGACAGGGGGCCTGGTGAAAAACTGTTTTTT. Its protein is CATSSDRGPGEKLFF.

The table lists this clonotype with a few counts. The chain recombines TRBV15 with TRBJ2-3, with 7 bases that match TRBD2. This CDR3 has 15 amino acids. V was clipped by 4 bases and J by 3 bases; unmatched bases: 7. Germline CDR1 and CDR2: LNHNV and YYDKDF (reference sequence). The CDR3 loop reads CATSTRPGLTDTQYF. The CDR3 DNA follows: TGTGCCACCAGCACAAGGCCGGGACTAACAGATACGCAGTATTTT.